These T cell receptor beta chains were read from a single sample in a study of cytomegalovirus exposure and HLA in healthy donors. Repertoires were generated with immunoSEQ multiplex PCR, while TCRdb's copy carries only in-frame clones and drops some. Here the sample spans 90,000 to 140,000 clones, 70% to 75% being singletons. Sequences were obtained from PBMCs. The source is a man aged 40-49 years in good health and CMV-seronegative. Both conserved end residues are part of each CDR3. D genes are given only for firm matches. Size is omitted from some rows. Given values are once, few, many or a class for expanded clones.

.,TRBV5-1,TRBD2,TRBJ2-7,TGCGCCAGCAGCTTGACTAGCGGGAGGGAGCAGTACTTC,CASSLTSGREQYF
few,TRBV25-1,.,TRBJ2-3,TGTGCCAGCAGTGAATTGGGGGCCTTTAGCACAGATACGCAGTATTTT,CASSELGAFSTDTQYF
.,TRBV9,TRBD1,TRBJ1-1,TGTGCCAGCAACCTACAGGGGGCCGGGACTGAAGCTTTCTTT,CASNLQGAGTEAFF
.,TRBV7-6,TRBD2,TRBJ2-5,TGTGCCAGCAGCTTAGAAGCGGGAGAGAGGGAGACCCAGTACTTC,CASSLEAGERETQYF
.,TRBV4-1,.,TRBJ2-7,TGCGCCAGCAGCCACACCGGGACTCGGAACGAGCAGTACTTC,CASSHTGTRNEQYF
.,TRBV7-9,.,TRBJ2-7,TGTGCCAGCAGCTTGGAGGGCCCCTACGAGCAGTACTTC,CASSLEGPYEQYF
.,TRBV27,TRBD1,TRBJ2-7,TGTGCCAGCAGTTGGGACAGTGGGGACTCCTACGAGCAGTACTTC,CASSWDSGDSYEQYF
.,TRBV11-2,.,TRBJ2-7,TGTGCCAGCAGCTTAGCGTCGAGGGTTCTATTGCATGGCTCCTACGAGCAGTACTTC,CASSLASRVLLHGSYEQYF
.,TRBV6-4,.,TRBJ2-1,TGTGCCAGCAGTTATGAGGGTTCCAATGAGCAGTTCTTC,CASSYEGSNEQFF
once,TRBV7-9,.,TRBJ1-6,TGTGCCAGCAGACAGACAGAGACAGGATCTTCACCCCTCCACTTT,CASRQTETGSSPLHF
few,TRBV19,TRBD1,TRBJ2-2,TGTGCCAGTAGTAGTGACAGGGCTTACACCGGGGAGCTGTTTTTT,CASSSDRAYTGELFF
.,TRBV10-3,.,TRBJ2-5,TGTGCCATCAGTGAGTCGAACTTCCAAGAGACCCAGTACTTC,CAISESNFQETQYF
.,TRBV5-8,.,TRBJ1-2,TGTGCCAGCAGCTTGAGCGGGGGTCTTTACGGCTACACCTTC,CASSLSGGLYGYTF
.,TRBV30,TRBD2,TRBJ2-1,TGTGCCTGGAGGAATGACGGGACTAGCGGATACAATGAGCAGTTCTTC,CAWRNDGTSGYNEQFF
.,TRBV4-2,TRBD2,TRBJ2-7,TGTGCCAGCAGCCAAGTTTCCGGGACTAGCGGAACCTACGAGCAGTACTTC,CASSQVSGTSGTYEQYF
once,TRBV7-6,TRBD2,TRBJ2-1,TGTGCCAGCAGTCGGACTAGCGGGGATAGTGAGCAGTTCTTC,CASSRTSGDSEQFF
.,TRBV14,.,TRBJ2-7,TGTGCCAGCAGCCAAGGAGGAACGGCCGCCCCCTACGAGCAGTACTTC,CASSQGGTAAPYEQYF
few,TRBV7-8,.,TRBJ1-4,TGTGCCAGCGAACTAGGTCCCACCGGTGAAAAACTGTTTTTT,CASELGPTGEKLFF
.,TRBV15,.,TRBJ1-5,TGTGCCACCAGCACCGAGGGTTATAGCAATCAGCCCCAGCATTTT,CATSTEGYSNQPQHF
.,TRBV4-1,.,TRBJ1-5,TGCGCCAGCAGCCAAGATCTAGGGGTCTGGGGGGGCAATCAGCCCCAGCATTTT,CASSQDLGVWGGNQPQHF
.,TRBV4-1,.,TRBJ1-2,TGCGCCAGCAGCCATGGCACAACCTTCGGCTACACCTTC,CASSHGTTFGYTF
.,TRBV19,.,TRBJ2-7,TGTGCCAGTAGCTCAAGGGCGGGATTAACCTACGAGCAGTACTTC,CASSSRAGLTYEQYF
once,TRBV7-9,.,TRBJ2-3,TGTGCCAGCAGCTTAGTATCCGAGCCCGAGGATACGCAGTATTTT,CASSLVSEPEDTQYF
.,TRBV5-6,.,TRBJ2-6,TGTGCCAGCAGCTTGACAGGGACCGGGGCCAACGTCCTGACTTTC,CASSLTGTGANVLTF
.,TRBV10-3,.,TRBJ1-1,TGTGCCATCAGTGAGCTGGAGGGGGGGATGAACACTGAAGCTTTCTTT,CAISELEGGMNTEAFF
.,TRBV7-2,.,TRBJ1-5,TGTGCCAGCAGCTCTAGCGGGGGCAGCAGGGAACAGCCCCAGCATTTT,CASSSSGGSREQPQHF
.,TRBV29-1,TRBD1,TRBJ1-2,TGCAGCGTTGAAGCGCCGGGACAGGAGGGCTACACCTTC,CSVEAPGQEGYTF
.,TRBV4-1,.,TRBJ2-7,TGCGCCAGCAGCCAAGTTGACAGAACCTACGAGCAGTACTTC,CASSQVDRTYEQYF
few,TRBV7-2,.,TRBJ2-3,TGTGCCAGCAGCTTAGCGCGTGCAGATACGCAGTATTTT,CASSLARADTQYF
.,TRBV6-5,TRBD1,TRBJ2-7,TGTGCCAGCAGCCCGGACAGGGAGCCCTACGAGCAGTACTTC,CASSPDREPYEQYF
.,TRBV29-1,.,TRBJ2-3,TGCAGCGTTGAAGGCAGGGGAAGAGATACGCAGTATTTT,CSVEGRGRDTQYF
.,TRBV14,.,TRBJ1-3,TGTGCCAGCAGCCCCCACTGGGGAGGCCTCGCGGTGGGAAACACCATATATTTT,CASSPHWGGLAVGNTIYF
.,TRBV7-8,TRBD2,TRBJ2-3,TGTGCCAGCAGCATCCCGGCGGGGGGCACAGATACGCAGTATTTT,CASSIPAGGTDTQYF
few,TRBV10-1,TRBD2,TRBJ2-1,TGCGCCAGCAGTCGAGCGGGGGGCTACAATGAGCAGTTCTTC,CASSRAGGYNEQFF
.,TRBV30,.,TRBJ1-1,TGTGCCTGGAGTGGTGCAGGGGCCTCGTCCTTTGAAGCTTTCTTT,CAWSGAGASSFEAFF
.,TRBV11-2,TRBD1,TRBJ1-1,TGTGCCAGCAGCCGAGACAGGGGTATGTCTGAAGCTTTCTTT,CASSRDRGMSEAFF
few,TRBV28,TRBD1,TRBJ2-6,TGTGCCAGCAGACCGACAGGGGGCGGTGGGGCCAACGTCCTGACTTTC,CASRPTGGGGANVLTF
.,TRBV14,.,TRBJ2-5,TGTGCCAGCAGCCGTCGACGGAGCCACCAAGAGACCCAGTACTTC,CASSRRRSHQETQYF
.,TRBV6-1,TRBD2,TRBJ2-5,TGTGCCAGCAACCCGGTGGGGGGGACGGAGACCCAGTACTTC,CASNPVGGTETQYF
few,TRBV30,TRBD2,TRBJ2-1,TGTGCCTGGAGTGGCGAGCGGGGGGGCTCCTACAATGAGCAGTTCTTC,CAWSGERGGSYNEQFF
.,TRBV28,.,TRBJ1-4,TGTGCCAGCAGTCCCCGACAGGTGGCTAATGAAAAACTGTTTTTT,CASSPRQVANEKLFF